The entry below gives a single TCR beta chain sequence along with its context. Its antigen is unidentified. This entry is derived from a study of cytomegalovirus exposure and HLA in healthy donors. Whole-study results and caveats: Some segments of the V type, notably TRBV6-2 and TRBV6-3, were excluded as indistinguishable.

This CDR3 region has 16 residues. Germline loops: CDR1 MNHEY, CDR2 SVGAGI. J gave up 6 bases and V 2 bases, and 9 bases lay outside the gene matches. The PCR employed 60 Vbeta primers together with 13 Jbeta primers. The table came from immunoSEQ multiplex PCR; TCRdb's copy has only in-frame clones and leaves some out. The sample has around 160,000 clones, 70% to 80% seen once. The chain is built from TRBV6-5 and TRBJ2-3; TRBD2 matches 9 bases. The sequence was obtained from a man in his forties or fifties in good health and CMV-seropositive. The specimen was PBMCs. DNA for the CDR3: TGTGCCAGCAGTTACGTCGTGGCGGGAGGGGGGGATACGCAGTATTTT. Amino acids: CASSYVVAGGGDTQYF.